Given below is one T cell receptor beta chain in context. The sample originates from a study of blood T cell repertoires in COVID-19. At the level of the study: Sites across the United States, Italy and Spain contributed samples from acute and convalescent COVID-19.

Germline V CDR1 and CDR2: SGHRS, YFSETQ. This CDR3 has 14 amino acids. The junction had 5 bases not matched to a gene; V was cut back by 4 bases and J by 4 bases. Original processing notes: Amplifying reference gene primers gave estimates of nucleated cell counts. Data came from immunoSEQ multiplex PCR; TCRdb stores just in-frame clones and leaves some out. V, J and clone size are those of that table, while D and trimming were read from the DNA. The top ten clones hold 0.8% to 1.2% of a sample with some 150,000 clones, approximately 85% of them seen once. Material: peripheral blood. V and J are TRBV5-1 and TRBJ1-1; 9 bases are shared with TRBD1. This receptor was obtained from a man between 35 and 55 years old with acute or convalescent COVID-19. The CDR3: CASSVQGAGTEAFF. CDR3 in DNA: TGCGCCAGCAGCGTACAGGGGGCCGGCACTGAAGCTTTCTTT. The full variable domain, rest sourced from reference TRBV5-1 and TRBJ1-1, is KAGVTQTPRYLIKTRGQQVTLSCSPISGHRSVSWYQQTPGQGLQFLFEYFSETQRNKGNFPGRFSGRQFSNSRSEMNVSTLELGDSALYLCASSVQGAGTEAFFGQGTRLTVV.